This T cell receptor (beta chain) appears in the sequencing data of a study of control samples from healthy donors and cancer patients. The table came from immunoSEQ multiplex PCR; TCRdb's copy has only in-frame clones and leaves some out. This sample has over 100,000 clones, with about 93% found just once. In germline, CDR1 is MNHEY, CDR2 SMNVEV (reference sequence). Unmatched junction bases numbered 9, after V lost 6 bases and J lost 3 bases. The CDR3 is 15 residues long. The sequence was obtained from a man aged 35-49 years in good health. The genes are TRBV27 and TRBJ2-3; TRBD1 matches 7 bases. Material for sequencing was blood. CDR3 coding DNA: TGTGCCAGCAGCTCGGACAGGCGACGAACAGATACGCAGTATTTT. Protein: CASSSDRRRTDTQYF.